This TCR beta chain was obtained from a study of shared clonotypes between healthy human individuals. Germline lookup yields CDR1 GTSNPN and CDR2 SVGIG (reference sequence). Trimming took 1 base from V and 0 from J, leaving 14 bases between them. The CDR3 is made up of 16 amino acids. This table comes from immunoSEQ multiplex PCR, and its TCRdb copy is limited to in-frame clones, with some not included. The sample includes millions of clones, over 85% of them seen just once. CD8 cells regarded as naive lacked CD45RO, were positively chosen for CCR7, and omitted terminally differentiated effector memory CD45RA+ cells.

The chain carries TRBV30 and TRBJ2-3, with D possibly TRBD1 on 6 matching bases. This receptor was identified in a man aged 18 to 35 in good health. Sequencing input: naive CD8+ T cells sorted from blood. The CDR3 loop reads CAWSEGTSSSTDTQYF. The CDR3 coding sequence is TGTGCCTGGAGTGAGGGGACATCCTCTAGCACAGATACGCAGTATTTT.